This T cell receptor (beta chain) was recorded in a study of PD-L1 blockade in urothelial cancer. The wider study: Patients, treated from about 2014 onward, received atezolizumab 1,200 mg intravenously every 3 weeks. Patients had received 0 to 3 prior chemotherapy regimens. Broader study findings: A below-median TCR clonality in blood before treatment predicted better survival.

Individual patients had between 1 and 8 samples, taken pretreatment and on-treatment. Remarks on this clone: The antigen is undetermined.

V was shortened by 5 bases and J by 1 base, with 13 bases between the two germline ends. CDR1 and CDR2 (germline): SGHVS, FNYEAQ. The length of the CDR3 is 15 residues. Here immunoSEQ multiplex PCR was the method, and the copy in TCRdb shows in-frame clones only, minus some. The repertoire holds tens of thousands of clones, 77% seen once, with 3.5% to 4.5% in the top ten. This clonotype was obtained from a man aged 65 to 79 with urothelial cancer. Sequencing used PBMCs, obtained around atezolizumab (anti-PD-L1) treatment. V and J are TRBV7-6 and TRBJ2-3; a possible D gene is TRBD1 (5 bases). CDR3: CASSKNQGGTDTQYF. The CDR3 DNA sequence: TGTGCCAGCAGCAAGAATCAGGGCGGCACAGATACGCAGTATTTT.